This T cell receptor (beta chain) was recorded in a study of blood T cell repertoires in COVID-19 (dated by TCRdb to 2019 to 2021). Regarding the study in general: The collaborator samples originated in the United States, Italy and Spain and spanned the acute and convalescent phases of COVID-19. The material from the prospective study consisted of cDNA or gDNA derived from T cells, B-cell-depleted T cells, or PBMCs. Deeply sampled blood TCRbeta repertoires from subjects exposed to, actively infected with, or recovered from COVID-19 were included in the dataset. The repertoires were released in a freely available public database meant as a resource for research on the immune response to SARS-CoV-2. The samples were drawn from two sources: the first 160 participants of the ongoing ImmuneRACE study, and approximately 1,300 subjects contributed by 6 global collaborators. The sample metadata nearly always contained a de-identified subject ID, COVID-19 status, age in years and sex. Where HLA class I and class II types were available, the types were taken from metadata supplied by the sample provider, not from assay-based typing. Paper-wide results and their limitations: Clinical and demographic metadata were provided uncurated, with the amount varying by source and participant.

With respect to this clone: Its antigen is currently not known. Base qualities are missing; no much larger clone stands one base away.

Collaborating institutions collected whole blood in K2EDTA tubes following their own protocols. For TCRbeta analysis, collaborator samples were shipped as frozen whole blood, as isolated PBMCs, or as DNA extracted from either sample type. The immunoSEQ Assay, a bias-controlled multiplex PCR, was used to amplify TCRbeta CDR3 regions from genomic DNA. The paper's processing steps were these. Within the assay, amplification of reference gene primers was used to estimate how many nucleated cells each sample contained. To quantify the absolute abundance of each unique TCRbeta CDR3 rearrangement, sequence reads were collapsed and filtered. For each sample, productive Simpson clonality was calculated as the square root of Simpson's diversity index across productive rearrangements. TCRdb carries this immuneACCESS record with in-frame sequences only. Its versions omit some clonotypes, under half of them owing to an unresolved V gene in the studies checked, with the rest unexplained. The V and J calls and clone size are taken from that table; D and trimming were inferred from the DNA. Counted in this sample were roughly 68,000 clones; around 89% of them appeared once. The top ten clones comprise 5.5% to 7% of the sample.

The CDR3 runs 13 amino acids, cysteine and phenylalanine included. Just the 39-base CDR3 DNA is kept, in frame starting at base 1. V is cut by 0 bases and J by 6 bases, and the space between the germline ends is 9 bases. According to the germline V gene, CDR1 reads SNHLY and CDR2 reads FYNNEI. The rearrangement combines TRBV2 with TRBJ2-7, and TRBD2 may be the D gene, going by 5 matching bases. Sequenced input: peripheral blood. The receptor comes from a woman between 70 and 85 years old with acute or convalescent COVID-19. The base sequence is TGTGCCAGCAGTGAAGCGCGGGCCGGCGAGCAGTACTTC. It specifies CASSEARAGEQYF.